Listed below are T cell receptor beta chains from one sample, sequenced in a study of shared T cell receptors in the human thymus. Data came from immunoSEQ multiplex PCR; TCRdb stores just in-frame clones and leaves some out. The table shows some 760,000 clones, with 70% to 90% occurring only once. These data were likewise used in another study, on human thymus T cells.

The sample was thymocytes. The source is a girl under three years old with a congenital heart defect. Both conserved end residues are part of each CDR3. The D gene is left open where the match is weak. Not all rows give a size; the values are once, few, many and, for expanded clones, a class.

v_gene: TRBV30
j_gene: TRBJ1-2
abundance: -
d_gene: TRBD1
CDR3aa: CAWITAQGAGGYTF
CDR3nt: TGTGCCTGGATCACGGCTCAGGGGGCGGGTGGCTACACCTTC

v_gene: TRBV28
j_gene: TRBJ1-2
abundance: -
d_gene: TRBD1
CDR3aa: CASSFGRGLGNYGYTF
CDR3nt: TGTGCCAGCAGTTTCGGCAGGGGGCTAGGTAACTATGGCTACACCTTC

v_gene: TRBV27
j_gene: TRBJ2-3
abundance: -
d_gene: TRBD2
CDR3aa: CASSASPTGLATDTQYF
CDR3nt: TGTGCCAGCAGTGCCTCCCCTACGGGACTAGCGACAGATACGCAGTATTTT

v_gene: TRBV5-1
j_gene: TRBJ2-7
abundance: -
d_gene: TRBD2
CDR3aa: CASSLPAGTSSHEQYF
CDR3nt: TGCGCCAGCAGCTTGCCCGCCGGGACTAGCAGCCACGAGCAGTACTTC

v_gene: TRBV4-1
j_gene: TRBJ2-3
abundance: few
d_gene: -
CDR3aa: CASSQGLAPDTQYF
CDR3nt: TGCGCCAGCAGCCAAGGTCTAGCCCCAGATACGCAGTATTTT

v_gene: TRBV28
j_gene: TRBJ2-7
abundance: -
d_gene: -
CDR3aa: CASSFYGYPYEQYF
CDR3nt: TGTGCCAGCAGTTTTTACGGGTACCCCTACGAGCAGTACTTC

v_gene: TRBV6-1
j_gene: TRBJ2-5
abundance: -
d_gene: -
CDR3aa: CASSEGTRLGETQYF
CDR3nt: TGTGCCAGCAGTGAAGGGACACGATTAGGGGAGACCCAGTACTTC

v_gene: TRBV6-1
j_gene: TRBJ2-4
abundance: -
d_gene: -
CDR3aa: CASSPHENIQYF
CDR3nt: TGTGCCAGCAGTCCCCATGAAAACATTCAGTACTTC

v_gene: TRBV15
j_gene: TRBJ2-1
abundance: -
d_gene: TRBD1
CDR3aa: CATSIGGPYNEQFF
CDR3nt: TGTGCCACCAGCATAGGGGGCCCCTACAATGAGCAGTTCTTC

v_gene: TRBV5-1
j_gene: TRBJ2-3
abundance: -
d_gene: -
CDR3aa: CASSLDGGPHPPTDTQYF
CDR3nt: TGCGCCAGCAGCTTGGACGGGGGGCCCCACCCGCCCACAGATACGCAGTATTTT

v_gene: TRBV2
j_gene: TRBJ1-5
abundance: -
d_gene: -
CDR3aa: CASSASDIPPQHF
CDR3nt: TGTGCCAGCAGTGCCTCGGACATCCCGCCCCAGCATTTT

v_gene: TRBV2
j_gene: TRBJ2-1
abundance: -
d_gene: TRBD1
CDR3aa: CASSGRGRGNEQFF
CDR3nt: TGTGCCAGCAGTGGCAGGGGGCGCGGAAATGAGCAGTTCTTC

v_gene: TRBV19
j_gene: TRBJ1-5
abundance: -
d_gene: TRBD1
CDR3aa: CASSTLDRVGVCRAQHF
CDR3nt: TGTGCCAGTAGTACGTTGGACAGGGTGGGAGTATGCAGGGCCCAGCATTTT

v_gene: TRBV10-2
j_gene: TRBJ2-7
abundance: -
d_gene: TRBD2
CDR3aa: CASSDKPGLANEQYF
CDR3nt: TGCGCCAGCAGTGATAAACCGGGACTAGCTAACGAGCAGTACTTC

v_gene: TRBV15
j_gene: TRBJ1-1
abundance: -
d_gene: TRBD1
CDR3aa: CATSRVHPRDRGGTEAFF
CDR3nt: TGTGCCACCAGCAGAGTGCACCCCCGGGACAGGGGAGGCACTGAAGCTTTCTTT

v_gene: TRBV11-2
j_gene: TRBJ2-1
abundance: -
d_gene: -
CDR3aa: CASSLDRGRLYNEQFF
CDR3nt: TGTGCCAGCAGCTTAGATAGGGGCAGGCTTTACAATGAGCAGTTCTTC

v_gene: TRBV7-6
j_gene: TRBJ1-1
abundance: -
d_gene: TRBD1
CDR3aa: CASSYWTGGSKTEAFF
CDR3nt: TGTGCCAGCAGCTACTGGACAGGGGGTTCTAAAACTGAAGCTTTCTTT

v_gene: TRBV2
j_gene: TRBJ2-7
abundance: -
d_gene: TRBD2
CDR3aa: CASSELIGLAGDISYEQYF
CDR3nt: TGTGCCAGCAGTGAACTGATCGGACTAGCGGGGGATATCTCCTACGAGCAGTACTTC

v_gene: TRBV4-1
j_gene: TRBJ2-1
abundance: -
d_gene: TRBD2
CDR3aa: CASSQEAQGGGANEQFF
CDR3nt: TGCGCCAGCAGCCAAGAAGCCCAGGGCGGGGGGGCGAATGAGCAGTTCTTC

v_gene: TRBV15
j_gene: TRBJ2-3
abundance: -
d_gene: TRBD1
CDR3aa: CATSARGDRGTDTQYF
CDR3nt: TGTGCCACCAGCGCCCGTGGGGACAGGGGCACAGATACGCAGTATTTT

v_gene: TRBV7-6
j_gene: TRBJ2-7
abundance: -
d_gene: TRBD1
CDR3aa: CASSPRSRTGEFYEQYF
CDR3nt: TGTGCCAGCAGCCCGAGAAGTAGGACAGGAGAATTTTACGAGCAGTACTTC

v_gene: TRBV15
j_gene: TRBJ1-3
abundance: -
d_gene: -
CDR3aa: CATSRRRTGNTIYF
CDR3nt: TGTGCCACCAGCAGAAGGAGGACCGGAAACACCATATATTTT

v_gene: TRBV9
j_gene: TRBJ1-1
abundance: -
d_gene: -
CDR3aa: CASSKKNISEAFF
CDR3nt: TGTGCCAGCAGCAAAAAGAACATCTCTGAAGCTTTCTTT

v_gene: TRBV4-3
j_gene: TRBJ2-5
abundance: -
d_gene: -
CDR3aa: CASSQAPSGQSQETQYF
CDR3nt: TGCGCCAGCAGCCAAGCCCCTAGCGGACAGAGCCAAGAGACCCAGTACTTC

v_gene: TRBV9
j_gene: TRBJ1-1
abundance: -
d_gene: TRBD1
CDR3aa: CASSTQGSGTEAFF
CDR3nt: TGTGCCAGCAGTACACAGGGGTCCGGCACTGAAGCTTTCTTT

v_gene: TRBV15
j_gene: TRBJ2-1
abundance: -
d_gene: -
CDR3aa: CATSRDLWSAGGDEQFF
CDR3nt: TGTGCCACCAGCAGAGATCTGTGGAGCGCTGGAGGGGATGAGCAGTTCTTC

v_gene: TRBV7-9
j_gene: TRBJ2-1
abundance: -
d_gene: TRBD1
CDR3aa: CASSRVQGAGIDSYNEQFF
CDR3nt: TGTGCCAGCAGCCGGGTACAGGGGGCTGGAATTGACTCCTACAATGAGCAGTTCTTC

v_gene: TRBV7-2
j_gene: TRBJ2-7
abundance: -
d_gene: -
CDR3aa: CASSRKTGRTYEQYF
CDR3nt: TGTGCCAGCAGCAGAAAGACAGGCCGCACCTACGAGCAGTACTTC

v_gene: TRBV5-6
j_gene: TRBJ1-2
abundance: -
d_gene: -
CDR3aa: CASSPASDSRLSGYTF
CDR3nt: TGTGCCAGCAGCCCAGCGTCGGACAGTAGGCTTAGTGGCTACACCTTC

v_gene: TRBV5-1
j_gene: TRBJ1-2
abundance: few
d_gene: TRBD1
CDR3aa: CASKDHRGPDYGYTF
CDR3nt: TGCGCCAGTAAAGATCACAGGGGGCCAGACTATGGCTACACCTTC

v_gene: TRBV7-9
j_gene: TRBJ1-1
abundance: -
d_gene: TRBD1
CDR3aa: CASSERHRGMNTEAFF
CDR3nt: TGTGCCAGCAGCGAGCGTCACAGGGGAATGAACACTGAAGCTTTCTTT

v_gene: TRBV5-1
j_gene: TRBJ2-3
abundance: -
d_gene: TRBD2
CDR3aa: CASSLRRGATDTQYF
CDR3nt: TGCGCCAGCAGCTTGCGGCGGGGGGCCACAGATACGCAGTATTTT

v_gene: TRBV30
j_gene: TRBJ2-1
abundance: -
d_gene: -
CDR3aa: CAWIAREEDEQFF
CDR3nt: TGTGCCTGGATCGCCAGGGAGGAGGATGAGCAGTTCTTC

v_gene: TRBV28
j_gene: TRBJ2-3
abundance: -
d_gene: TRBD2
CDR3aa: CASSFKAGGPTSTDTQYF
CDR3nt: TGTGCCAGCAGTTTTAAAGCGGGGGGCCCTACTAGCACAGATACGCAGTATTTT

v_gene: TRBV28
j_gene: TRBJ1-1
abundance: -
d_gene: -
CDR3aa: CASRLTEAFF
CDR3nt: TGTGCCAGCCGTCTCACTGAAGCTTTCTTT

v_gene: TRBV7-2
j_gene: TRBJ1-1
abundance: few
d_gene: TRBD1
CDR3aa: CASSSRTGEERTEAFF
CDR3nt: TGTGCCAGCAGCTCTCGGACAGGGGAAGAGCGCACTGAAGCTTTCTTT

v_gene: TRBV19
j_gene: TRBJ2-3
abundance: -
d_gene: -
CDR3aa: CASTPGFTDTQYF
CDR3nt: TGTGCCAGTACCCCGGGTTTCACAGATACGCAGTATTTT

v_gene: TRBV4-1
j_gene: TRBJ1-2
abundance: -
d_gene: TRBD1
CDR3aa: CASSQDLHSGTGNYGYTF
CDR3nt: TGCGCCAGCAGCCAAGACTTACACTCCGGGACAGGGAACTATGGCTACACCTTC

v_gene: TRBV14
j_gene: TRBJ2-3
abundance: -
d_gene: -
CDR3aa: CASSQEDQGTDTQYF
CDR3nt: TGTGCCAGCAGCCAAGAGGATCAGGGCACAGATACGCAGTATTTT

v_gene: TRBV28
j_gene: TRBJ2-7
abundance: -
d_gene: -
CDR3aa: CASSKQGGTYEQYF
CDR3nt: TGTGCCAGCAGTAAACAGGGGGGGACCTACGAGCAGTACTTC

v_gene: TRBV29-1
j_gene: TRBJ2-3
abundance: -
d_gene: -
CDR3aa: CSVRTVLSTDTQYF
CDR3nt: TGCAGCGTGAGGACAGTACTTAGCACAGATACGCAGTATTTT

v_gene: TRBV30
j_gene: TRBJ1-2
abundance: -
d_gene: TRBD1
CDR3aa: CAWSVLGQGHHYGYTF
CDR3nt: TGTGCCTGGAGTGTACTGGGACAGGGTCACCACTATGGCTACACCTTC

v_gene: TRBV10-3
j_gene: TRBJ1-5
abundance: -
d_gene: -
CDR3aa: CATTRVSGQPQHF
CDR3nt: TGTGCCACTACAAGGGTTAGCGGGCAGCCCCAGCATTTT

v_gene: TRBV27
j_gene: TRBJ1-1
abundance: few
d_gene: -
CDR3aa: CASSLCNSGTEAFF
CDR3nt: TGTGCCAGCAGTTTGTGCAATTCGGGTACTGAAGCTTTCTTT

v_gene: TRBV9
j_gene: TRBJ1-2
abundance: -
d_gene: TRBD1
CDR3aa: CASSVDEQGAEGYTF
CDR3nt: TGTGCCAGCAGCGTAGATGAACAGGGGGCCGAGGGCTACACCTTC

v_gene: TRBV5-6
j_gene: TRBJ2-6
abundance: -
d_gene: -
CDR3aa: CASALGGNVLTF
CDR3nt: TGTGCCAGCGCCCTCGGGGGCAACGTCCTGACTTTC

v_gene: TRBV27
j_gene: TRBJ1-2
abundance: -
d_gene: -
CDR3aa: CASSSTVNYGYTF
CDR3nt: TGTGCCAGCAGTTCGACAGTTAACTATGGCTACACCTTC

v_gene: TRBV18
j_gene: TRBJ1-6
abundance: -
d_gene: TRBD1
CDR3aa: CASSLAGNRGNSPLHF
CDR3nt: TGTGCCAGCTCACTAGCCGGTAACAGGGGGAATTCACCCCTCCACTTT

v_gene: TRBV7-9
j_gene: TRBJ2-2
abundance: -
d_gene: -
CDR3aa: CASSLARAAGNTGELFF
CDR3nt: TGTGCCAGCAGCTTAGCGCGGGCGGCGGGGAACACCGGGGAGCTGTTTTTT

v_gene: TRBV19
j_gene: TRBJ1-5
abundance: -
d_gene: -
CDR3aa: CASRLTQGGGNSNQPQHF
CDR3nt: TGTGCCAGCAGACTAACGCAGGGAGGAGGTAATAGCAATCAGCCCCAGCATTTT